These 7 T cell receptor beta chains were sequenced from one sample in a study of T cells after yellow fever vaccination. TCRdb passed the 5' RACE reads through MiXCR, listing each CDR3 protein once. The repertoire includes about 300,000 distinct CDR3 sequences, around 8.6% of them detected once, and around 3.1% sits in the top ten. The source material was CD4+ T cells sorted from PBMCs, sampled 5 days after the yellow fever booster vaccination. The receptors shown here come from a man younger than 35 who received the YFV17D yellow fever vaccine.

V usage is TRBV12-3 or TRBV12-4 and J usage is TRBJ2-5; 11 positions agree with TRBD2. The CDR3 contains 15 residues. With 7 bases clipped from V and 2 bases from J, the junction kept 6 bases outside the gene matches. Here the CDR3 reads CASKQGLAAQETQYF. The CDR3 DNA reads TGTGCCAGCAAACAGGGACTAGCGGCACAAGAGACCCAGTACTTC.

The chain carries TRBV30 and TRBJ2-5; unclear D gene. Germline-derived CDR1 and CDR2 are GTSNPN and SVGIG (reference sequence). The V end was cut by 1 base, the J end by 4 bases, with 10 bases between. The CDR3 totals 13 residues. This chain's CDR3 is CAWSGTNGETQYF. For the CDR3, the DNA is TGTGCCTGGAGTGGGACGAACGGAGAGACCCAGTACTTC.

The chain is built from TRBV7-2 and TRBJ1-1, with D possibly TRBD1 on 6 matching bases. From germline, CDR1 is SGHTA and CDR2 FQGNSA. This CDR3 is built from 14 residues. Trimming took off 0 bases at V and 6 bases at J, with 11 bases between the two ends. The CDR3 bases are TGTGCCAGCAGCTTAGCCGGGACACGGCCTGAAGCTTTCTTT. Its translation is CASSLAGTRPEAFF.

The rearrangement links TRBV6-1 to TRBJ2-2, with D perhaps given as TRBD1 or TRBD2 (5 bases each). Germline CDR1 MNHNS, CDR2 SASEGT. Trimming left V 5 bases short and J 6 bases short, with 19 bases between. This CDR3 spans 16 amino acids. The CDR3 loop reads CASSKSRDGWAGELFF. The CDR3 region has the DNA TGTGCCAGCAGTAAATCTAGGGACGGGTGGGCCGGGGAGCTGTTTTTT.

This clonotype occurred a few times. The chain links TRBV12-3 or TRBV12-4 to TRBJ1-3; no reliable D call. The V end was cut by 5 bases, the J end by 5 bases, with 10 bases between. The CDR3 has 13 residues. In nucleotides, the CDR3 is TGTGCCAGCAGTCCCAGGATACGAAACACCATATATTTT. This translates into CASSPRIRNTIYF.

This clonotype was observed a handful of times. This sequence joins TRBV10-3 and TRBJ2-7, with D perhaps TRBD1 (6 bases). This CDR3 is 13 amino acids long. Trimming took off 5 bases at V and 3 bases at J, with 11 bases between the two ends. The germline CDR1 and CDR2 sequences are ENHRY and SYGVKD. CDR3 nucleotide sequence: TGTGCCATCAGTCCCGGGACACACTACGAGCAGTACTTC. Translation: CAISPGTHYEQYF.

This clonotype appeared a few times. The chain combines TRBV12-3 or TRBV12-4 with TRBJ1-1, with a weak D call TRBD1 (6 bases). Trimming removed 7 bases at V and 4 bases at J, with 16 bases between. CDR3 size: 14 residues. Written as DNA, the CDR3 is TGTGCCAGCACGAACAGGGAATTCGGCACTGAAGCTTTCTTT. Translation: CASTNREFGTEAFF.